Here is one T cell receptor (beta chain) with its context. Antigen unknown. The source of the sample is a study of cytomegalovirus exposure and HLA in healthy donors. Study context: Most genotyped donors, over 70% of 398, had Caucasian-associated genetic ancestry. Whole-study results and caveats: The authors excluded some V segments, including TRBV6-2 and TRBV6-3, as indistinguishable.

The PCR employed 60 Vbeta primers together with 13 Jbeta primers. TCRdb's table, derived via immunoSEQ multiplex PCR, lists solely in-frame clones and lacks some. In the table there are about 160,000 clones, about 80% of which are singletons. Unmatched junction bases numbered 8, after V lost 4 bases and J lost 0 bases. The CDR3 is 16 amino acids. Germline CDR1 SGDLS, CDR2 YYNGEE. Sequenced material: PBMCs. This chain links TRBV9 with TRBJ1-2; 8 positions match TRBD1. The TCR comes from a woman aged 40 to 50 in good health and CMV-seronegative. The CDR3 here is CASSPRTGIANYGYTF. The CDR3, as DNA: TGTGCCAGCAGCCCCCGGACAGGGATAGCTAACTATGGCTACACCTTC.